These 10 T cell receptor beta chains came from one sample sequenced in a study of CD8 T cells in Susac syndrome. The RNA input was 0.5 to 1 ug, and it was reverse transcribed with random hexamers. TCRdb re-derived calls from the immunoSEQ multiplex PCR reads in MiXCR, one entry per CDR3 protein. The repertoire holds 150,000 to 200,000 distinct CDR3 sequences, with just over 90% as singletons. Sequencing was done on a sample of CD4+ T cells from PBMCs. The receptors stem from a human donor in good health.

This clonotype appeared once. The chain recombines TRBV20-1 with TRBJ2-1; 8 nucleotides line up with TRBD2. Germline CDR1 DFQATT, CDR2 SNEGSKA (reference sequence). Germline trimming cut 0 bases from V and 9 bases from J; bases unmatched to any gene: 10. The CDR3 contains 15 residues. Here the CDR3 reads CSARDPSGGRSEQFF. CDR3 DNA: TGCAGTGCTAGAGACCCAAGCGGGGGTCGAAGTGAGCAGTTCTTC.

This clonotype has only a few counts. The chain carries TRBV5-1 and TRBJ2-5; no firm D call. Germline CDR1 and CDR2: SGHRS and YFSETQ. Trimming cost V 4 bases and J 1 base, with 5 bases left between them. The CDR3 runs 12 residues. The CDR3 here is CASSRSQETQYF. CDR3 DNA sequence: TGCGCCAGCAGCAGGAGCCAAGAGACCCAGTACTTC.

CDR3 bases: TGCAGTGCTGCGACAGGGGGGAACACCGGGGAGCTGTTTTTT. Residues: CSAATGGNTGELFF. V gene TRBV20-1 combines with J gene TRBJ2-2; 9 nucleotides match TRBD1. There are 14 residues in the CDR3. J gave up 1 base and V 5 bases, and 2 bases lay outside the gene matches. CDR1 and CDR2 from the germline V gene are DFQATT and SNEGSKA (reference sequence).

CDR3 sequence (DNA): TGCAGTGCAAACGGACAGGGCAATCAGCCCCAGCATTTT. Translation: CSANGQGNQPQHF. The chain carries TRBV20-1 and TRBJ1-5, with 7 bases lining up with TRBD1. Germline loops: CDR1 DFQATT, CDR2 SNEGSKA (reference sequence). The length of the CDR3 is 13 residues. J was trimmed by 2 bases and V by 6 bases; bases with no gene match: 4.

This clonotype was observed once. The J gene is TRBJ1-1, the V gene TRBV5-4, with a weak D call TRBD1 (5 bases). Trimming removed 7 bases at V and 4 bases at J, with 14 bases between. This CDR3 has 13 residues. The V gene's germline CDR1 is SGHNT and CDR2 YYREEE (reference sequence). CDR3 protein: CASCAGGSTEAFF. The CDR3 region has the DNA TGTGCCAGCTGCGCGGGGGGAAGCACTGAAGCTTTCTTT.

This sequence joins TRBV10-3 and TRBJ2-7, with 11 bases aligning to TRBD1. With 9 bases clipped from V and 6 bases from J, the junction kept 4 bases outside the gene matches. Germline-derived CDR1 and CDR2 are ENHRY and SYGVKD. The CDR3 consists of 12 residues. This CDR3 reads CAIRTGGGEQYF. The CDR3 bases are TGTGCCATTCGGACAGGGGGCGGCGAGCAGTACTTC.

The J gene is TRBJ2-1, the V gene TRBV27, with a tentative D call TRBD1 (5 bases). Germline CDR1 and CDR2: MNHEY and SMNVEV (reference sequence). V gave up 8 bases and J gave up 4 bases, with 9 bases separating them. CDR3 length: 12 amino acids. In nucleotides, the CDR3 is TGTGCCAGCCTAGGGGTATACAATGAGCAGTTCTTC. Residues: CASLGVYNEQFF.

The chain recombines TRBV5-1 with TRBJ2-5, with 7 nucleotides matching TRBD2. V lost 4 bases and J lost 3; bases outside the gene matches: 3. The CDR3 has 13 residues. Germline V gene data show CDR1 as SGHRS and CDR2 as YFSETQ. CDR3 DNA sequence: TGCGCCAGCAGCAATGGGGGGGAAGAGACCCAGTACTTC. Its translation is CASSNGGEETQYF.

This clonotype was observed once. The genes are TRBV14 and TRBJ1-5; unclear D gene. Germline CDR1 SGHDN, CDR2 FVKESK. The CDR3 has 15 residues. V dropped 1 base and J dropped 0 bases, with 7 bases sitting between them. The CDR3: CASSQGAYSNQPQHF. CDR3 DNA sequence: TGTGCCAGCAGCCAAGGGGCTTATAGCAATCAGCCCCAGCATTTT. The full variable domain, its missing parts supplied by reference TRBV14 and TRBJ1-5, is EAGVTQFPSHSVIEKGQTVTLRCDPISGHDNLYWYRRVMGKEIKFLLHFVKESKQDESGMPNNRFLAERTGGTYSTLKVQPAELEDSGVYFCASSQGAYSNQPQHFGDGTRLSIL.

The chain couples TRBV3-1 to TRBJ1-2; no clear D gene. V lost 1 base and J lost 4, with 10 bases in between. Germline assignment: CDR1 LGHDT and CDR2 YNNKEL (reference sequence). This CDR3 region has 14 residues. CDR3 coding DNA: TGTGCCAGCAGCCAAGGAGCCTTTGGCTATGGCTACACCTTC. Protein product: CASSQGAFGYGYTF.